The 32 T cell receptor beta chains in this list originate from one sample, sequenced in a study of T cells in Graves' hyperthyroidism and ophthalmopathy. Amplification of TCR beta CDR3 regions was performed using RNA transcripts as template. The TCR CDR3 first-round RT-PCR relied on the HTBI primer set. Each CDR3 protein gets one entry after TCRdb re-called the multiplex PCR reads with MiXCR. There are around 430,000 distinct CDR3 sequences in the sample; 14% to 15% occur only once, and around a third lies in the top ten. The sequenced sample consisted of blood. Receptors originate from a woman under 40 with Graves' hyperthyroidism.

The chain carries TRBV19 and TRBJ2-1; D might be TRBD2 (6 bases). The V gene lost 2 bases and the J gene lost 5 bases, with 10 bases spanning the gap. The CDR3 extends over 14 amino acids. Germline values: CDR1 LNHDA, CDR2 SQIVND (reference sequence). CDR3 sequence reads: CASSIWEVDNEQFF. In nucleotides, the CDR3 is TGTGCCAGTAGTATATGGGAGGTGGACAATGAGCAGTTCTTC.

This clonotype occurred a few times. V and J are TRBV9 and TRBJ2-5; D call uncertain. There are 13 residues in the CDR3. V was shortened by 2 bases and J by 7 bases, with 12 bases between the two germline ends. CDR1 is SGDLS and CDR2 is YYNGEE in the germline V gene. Written as DNA, the CDR3 is TGTGCCAGCAGCGTCCCTGTGGTGTGGACCCAGTACTTC. Its protein is CASSVPVVWTQYF.

This clonotype was detected many times. The rearrangement uses TRBV19 and TRBJ1-6; D is unresolved. V was pared by 1 base and J by 10 bases, with 20 bases between. CDR3 size: 17 residues. CDR1 LNHDA and CDR2 SQIVND come from the germline V gene (reference sequence). In DNA, the CDR3 is TGTGCCAGTAGTATAGTCGGCGGCAGGCCTCTCGACTCACCCCTCCACTTT. This translates into CASSIVGGRPLDSPLHF.

The table lists this clonotype with many counts. The chain is built from TRBV3-1 and TRBJ2-1; 8 bases are shared with TRBD2. This CDR3 region has 15 residues. After removal of 1 base from V and 4 bases from J, the junction contained 3 bases not matched to a gene. The germline V gene has CDR1 LGHDT and CDR2 YNNKEL (reference sequence). The CDR3 sequence: CASSQGASGYNEQFF. CDR3 bases: TGTGCCAGCAGCCAAGGGGCTAGCGGGTACAATGAGCAGTTCTTC.

This clonotype is classed as medium-sized. The chain combines TRBV28 with TRBJ2-7; D is ambiguous. From germline, CDR1 is MDHEN and CDR2 SYDVKM. V gave up 3 bases and J gave up 2 bases, with 8 bases separating them. This CDR3 region has 13 residues. CDR3 in amino acids: CASSFGYTYEQYF. CDR3 bases: TGTGCCAGCAGTTTTGGGTACACCTACGAGCAGTACTTC. Together with reference TRBV28 and TRBJ2-7, the CDR3 gives the full variable domain: DVKVTQSSRYLVKRTGEKVFLECVQDMDHENMFWYRQDPGLGLRLIYFSYDVKMKEKGDIPEGYSVSREKKERFSLILESASTNQTSMYLCASSFGYTYEQYFGPGTRLTVT.

This clonotype came up many times. This chain joins TRBV29-1 and TRBJ2-7; TRBD2 might be the D (7 bases). The CDR3 spans 15 residues. CDR1 is SQVTM, CDR2 ANQGSEA, per germline. The ends were cut back, 8 bases at V and 2 bases at J, with 22 bases in the middle. The CDR3 bases are TGCAGCTTCCGGGGGGTGGACAGCCATCCCTACGAGCAGTACTTC. As protein: CSFRGVDSHPYEQYF.

This clonotype has a handful of counts. This chain connects TRBV5-1 to TRBJ2-2; TRBD2 is a possible D gene (5 bases). This CDR3 comprises 13 residues. The germline CDR1 and CDR2 sequences are SGHRS and YFSETQ. Trimming stripped 6 bases from V and 4 bases from J, with 10 bases between. The CDR3 DNA reads TGCGCCAGCAATCGAGGGAGCACCGGGGAGCTGTTTTTT. Its translation: CASNRGSTGELFF.

The V gene is TRBV12-3 or TRBV12-4, the J gene TRBJ1-5, with D perhaps TRBD1 (5 bases). There are 16 residues in the CDR3. The ends were cut back, 8 bases at V and 2 bases at J, with 19 bases in the middle. The CDR3 DNA is TGTGCCAGCCGTTCCGCCTACGGAGGGGGCAATCAGCCCCAGCATTTT. Amino acid sequence: CASRSAYGGGNQPQHF.

The V call is TRBV13, the J call TRBJ2-1; TRBD2 matches 7 bases. The V gene's germline CDR1 is PRHDT and CDR2 FYEKMQ (reference sequence). The CDR3 is made up of 16 amino acids. V was pared by 6 bases and J by 8 bases, with 16 bases of the junction left unmatched. CDR3 in amino acids: CASSPPFLREKDEQFF. CDR3 DNA sequence: TGTGCCAGCAGTCCCCCGTTTTTGCGGGAGAAGGATGAGCAGTTCTTC. Using reference TRBV13 and TRBJ2-1 for the parts outside the CDR3, the full variable domain is AAGVIQSPRHLIKEKRETATLKCYPIPRHDTVYWYQQGPGQDPQFLISFYEKMQSDKGSIPDRFSAQQFSDYHSELNMSSLELGDSALYFCASSPPFLREKDEQFFGPGTRLTVL.

This clonotype occurred many times. The chain is built from TRBV5-1 and TRBJ2-5; 8 nucleotides agree with TRBD1. This CDR3 is built from 14 residues. Trimming at V came to 0 bases and at J to 4 bases, leaving 2 bases not matched to a gene. Germline CDR1 reads SGHRS; CDR2 reads YFSETQ. CDR3 sequence reads: CASSLVQGGETQYF. As DNA, the CDR3 is TGCGCCAGCAGCTTGGTACAGGGGGGAGAGACCCAGTACTTC.

The chain links TRBV5-1 to TRBJ2-7; D unclear. The CDR3 totals 17 residues. Germline-derived CDR1 and CDR2 are SGHRS and YFSETQ. Trimming removed 0 bases from V and 7 bases from J, with 23 bases in between. CDR3 sequence reads: CASSLGLGPVAVREQYF. CDR3 nucleotides: TGCGCCAGCAGCTTGGGTCTGGGTCCAGTGGCGGTTCGGGAGCAGTACTTC. The variable domain in full, completed from reference TRBV5-1 and TRBJ2-7, reads KAGVTQTPRYLIKTRGQQVTLSCSPISGHRSVSWYQQTPGQGLQFLFEYFSETQRNKGNFPGRFSGRQFSNSRSEMNVSTLELGDSALYLCASSLGLGPVAVREQYFGPGTRLTVT.

The chain couples TRBV28 to TRBJ2-7, with 10 positions matching TRBD2. CDR1 and CDR2 from the germline V gene are MDHEN and SYDVKM. CDR3 length: 15 residues. The V gene end was trimmed by 5 bases and the J gene end by 3 bases; junction bases not matched to a gene: 7. The DNA of the CDR3 is TGTGCCAGCAGTGGGGGACTAGCGAGCTACTACGAGCAGTACTTC. Translated, it gives CASSGGLASYYEQYF.

This clonotype appeared many times. Here the CDR3 DNA reads TGTGCCAGCAGCCTTGGACAGAAGAACACTGAAGCTTTCTTT. This codes for CASSLGQKNTEAFF. The V and J genes are TRBV6-1 and TRBJ1-1, with a possible D match to TRBD1 (6 bases). The CDR3 consists of 14 residues. Germline CDR1 reads MNHNS; CDR2 reads SASEGT. The germline V and J ends were trimmed by 6 bases and 1 base, with 12 bases remaining between them.

This clonotype was observed at least ten times. This chain's CDR3 is CASTARTYLYEQYF. Here the CDR3 DNA reads TGTGCCAGCACCGCTAGGACGTACCTCTACGAGCAGTACTTC. The chain employs TRBV6-1 and TRBJ2-7; no firm D call. Germline assignment: CDR1 MNHNS and CDR2 SASEGT. This CDR3 has 14 amino acids. With 7 bases removed from V and 3 bases from J, the gap between germline ends came to 16 bases.

The chain employs TRBV6-1 and TRBJ2-3, with 8 bases matching TRBD2. The germline V gene encodes CDR1 MNHNS and CDR2 SASEGT. J lost 1 base, V lost 5 bases, and 8 bases had no gene match. CDR3 length: 16 residues. CDR3 DNA sequence: TGTGCCAGCAGTTCGGGGACTAGTAGGGGCACAGATACGCAGTATTTT. Its protein product is CASSSGTSRGTDTQYF.

CDR3 residues: CASTRLVRGGDTQYF. The CDR3 nucleotides are TGTGCCAGCACCCGACTAGTTCGAGGAGGGGATACGCAGTATTTT. The chain employs TRBV6-2 or TRBV6-3 and TRBJ2-3; perhaps TRBD2 as D (6 bases). Germline CDR1 MNHEY, CDR2 SVGEGT. V lost 7 bases to trimming and J lost 6 bases, with 20 bases between them. This CDR3 has 15 amino acids.

This rearrangement joins TRBV4-2 to TRBJ2-1, with 9 bases matching TRBD2. V dropped 1 base and J dropped 6; count of bases not matched to a gene: 13. In germline, CDR1 is LGHNA, CDR2 YNFKEQ. CDR3 length: 18 amino acids. CDR3 loop: CASSQVYLSGSVGNEQFF. DNA for the CDR3: TGTGCCAGCAGCCAAGTTTACCTTAGCGGGAGCGTTGGCAATGAGCAGTTCTTC.

The chain couples TRBV5-5 to TRBJ1-3; D is perhaps TRBD1 (6 bases). V lost 1 base and J lost 8, with 13 bases in between. CDR3 length: 14 amino acids. Germline V gene data show CDR1 as SGHKS and CDR2 as YYEKEE (reference sequence). CDR3 sequence reads: CASSLTGTSDTIYF. In nucleotides, the CDR3 is TGTGCCAGCAGCTTGACAGGGACATCGGACACCATATATTTT.

This clonotype was seen ten or more times. The rearrangement uses TRBV11-2 and TRBJ2-1; 9 bases align to TRBD2. The trim removed 4 bases at V and 9 bases at J, leaving 10 bases unmatched. This CDR3 has 15 residues. Germline lookup yields CDR1 SGHAT and CDR2 FQNNGV. CDR3 amino acids: CASSSGGGRAIEQFF. The CDR3 bases are TGTGCCAGCAGCTCGGGGGGCGGGAGGGCCATTGAGCAGTTCTTC.

The CDR3 sequence is CASSQGQGAHITDTQYF. CDR3 sequence (DNA): TGCGCCAGCAGCCAAGGCCAGGGGGCGCATATAACAGATACGCAGTATTTT. The chain carries TRBV4-1 and TRBJ2-3, with 8 positions matching TRBD1. The CDR3 extends over 17 amino acids. Trimming took 1 base from V and 3 from J; bases not matched to a gene: 9. Germline CDR1 is MGHRA and CDR2 is YSYEKL.

This clonotype was recorded at least ten times. This chain connects TRBV18 to TRBJ1-1; tentative D call: TRBD1 (6 bases). Trimming left V 6 bases short and J 0 bases short, with 14 bases between. The CDR3 consists of 15 residues. The germline CDR1 and CDR2 sequences are KGHSH and LQKENI. CDR3: CASSLGTSMNTEAFF. Written as DNA, the CDR3 is TGTGCCAGCTCCCTGGGGACATCCATGAACACTGAAGCTTTCTTT.

Ten or more counts support this clonotype. The V and J genes are TRBV7-9 and TRBJ2-3; tentative D call: TRBD1 (6 bases). V shed 1 base and J shed 9 bases, with 17 bases lying between them. Per germline, CDR1 SEHNR and CDR2 FQNEAQ (reference sequence). CDR3 length: 15 amino acids. For the CDR3, the DNA is TGTGCCAGCAGCTTAGAGACAGGCAGCGTCGTCACGCAGTATTTT. Amino acids: CASSLETGSVVTQYF. The whole variable domain, remainder taken from reference TRBV7-9 and TRBJ2-3, is DTGVSQNPRHKITKRGQNVTFRCDPISEHNRLYWYRQTLGQGPEFLTYFQNEAQLEKSRLLSDRFSAERPKGSFSTLEIQRTEQGDSAMYLCASSLETGSVVTQYFGPGTRLTVL.

V is TRBV7-2 and J is TRBJ2-7; D is unclear. Trimming cost V 1 base and J 6 bases, with 10 bases left between them. Germline V gene data show CDR1 as SGHTA and CDR2 as FQGNSA. The CDR3 is 13 amino acids. The CDR3 region has the DNA TGTGCCAGCAGCTTAGGATCCGTTGTCGAGCAGTACTTC. Protein product: CASSLGSVVEQYF.

This clonotype has more than one count but fewer than ten. The V gene is TRBV13, the J gene TRBJ2-1, with D unresolved. Between the trimmed V and J ends, which lost 0 bases and 8 bases, there was a span of 5 bases. Germline values: CDR1 PRHDT, CDR2 FYEKMQ (reference sequence). The CDR3 is made up of 12 amino acids. DNA for the CDR3: TGTGCCAGCAGCTTAGGCCTTTATGAGCAGTTCTTC. Protein product: CASSLGLYEQFF.

This clonotype was detected many times. V and J are TRBV7-2 and TRBJ2-1; TRBD2 aligns across 9 bases. CDR1 and CDR2 (germline): SGHTA, FQGNSA. CDR3 size: 15 residues. Trimming cost V 2 bases and J 5 bases; bases outside gene matches: 4. The CDR3 region is CASSLLAGQNNEQFF. CDR3 coding DNA: TGTGCCAGCAGCTTACTAGCGGGACAAAACAATGAGCAGTTCTTC.

This clonotype was recorded many times. The V call is TRBV24-1, the J call TRBJ1-5, with D possibly being TRBD1 (5 bases). The CDR3 is 14 residues long. Trimming removed 9 bases from V and 6 bases from J, with 17 bases in between. CDR1 is KGHDR and CDR2 is SFDVKD in the germline V gene. The CDR3 coding sequence is TGTGCCACCGCCGAGTGGGGCGAGGGTCAGCCCCAGCATTTT. This codes for CATAEWGEGQPQHF.

This clonotype appeared many times. The V call is TRBV12-3 or TRBV12-4, the J call TRBJ1-5; D is unclear. The CDR3 is 13 amino acids. V lost 3 bases and J lost 2, with 5 bases in between. The CDR3 reads CASSLTRNQPQHF. DNA for the CDR3: TGTGCCAGCAGTTTGACGCGCAATCAGCCCCAGCATTTT.

The genes are TRBV9 and TRBJ2-7; D call uncertain. Trimming pared 0 bases from V and 4 bases from J, leaving 8 bases between. Per germline, CDR1 SGDLS and CDR2 YYNGEE. CDR3 length: 13 amino acids. CDR3 sequence: CASSVDFTYEQYF. In DNA form, the CDR3 reads TGTGCCAGCAGCGTAGACTTCACGTACGAGCAGTACTTC.

This clonotype was seen repeatedly, ten times or more. The CDR3 is CASTIKGGAAEAFF. As DNA, the CDR3 is TGTGCCAGCACAATCAAAGGGGGCGCGGCTGAAGCTTTCTTT. V gene TRBV6-1 combines with J gene TRBJ1-1; the match to TRBD1 covers 7 bases. V lost 7 bases, J lost 6 bases, and 11 bases stayed unmatched. Germline CDR1 MNHNS, CDR2 SASEGT. The CDR3 covers 14 residues.

This chain connects TRBV28 to TRBJ2-7, with D perhaps matching TRBD1 (5 bases). Germline assignment: CDR1 MDHEN and CDR2 SYDVKM. The CDR3 totals 13 residues. Between the trimmed V and J ends, which lost 3 bases and 2 bases, there was a span of 8 bases. The CDR3 loop is CASSFRVPYEQYF. Written as DNA, the CDR3 is TGTGCCAGCAGTTTCAGGGTCCCCTACGAGCAGTACTTC.

This clonotype was found a few times. The chain uses TRBV19 and TRBJ2-3; 8 positions agree with TRBD1. V dropped 6 bases and J dropped 6; count of bases not matched to a gene: 14. The CDR3 is 16 residues long. Germline V gene lookup returns CDR1 LNHDA and CDR2 SQIVND (reference sequence). As DNA, the CDR3 is TGTGCCAGTAGGACAGGGGTGGGAGCTATAGGGGATACGCAGTATTTT. This gives the protein CASRTGVGAIGDTQYF. Full variable domain (outside the CDR3, taken from reference TRBV19 and TRBJ2-3): DGGITQSPKYLFRKEGQNVTLSCEQNLNHDAMYWYRQDPGQGLRLIYYSQIVNDFQKGDIAEGYSVSREKKESFPLTVTSAQKNPTAFYLCASRTGVGAIGDTQYFGPGTRLTVL.

The DNA of the CDR3 is TGTGCCACCAGCAGAGGGGGACTAGCGGGAGGCGGGGGAAACTACGAGCAGTACTTC. Amino acid sequence: CATSRGGLAGGGGNYEQYF. J is TRBJ2-7 and V is TRBV15, with 15 bases matching TRBD2. Germline CDR1 and CDR2: LNHNV and YYDKDF (reference sequence). J was trimmed by 3 bases and V by 1 base; bases with no gene match: 10. This CDR3 spans 19 amino acids.